This entry describes one T cell receptor beta chain. The antigen is undetermined. The record originates from a study of shared clonotypes between healthy human individuals. Broader study findings: Few donors limited the genetic and exposure-history diversity represented.

Samples underwent the assay at deep level. Unsorted PBMC DNA was sequenced on ten immunoSEQ deep assay plates. The protocol was immunoSEQ multiplex PCR, while the TCRdb copy is restricted to in-frame clones and leaves out a portion. The sample lists about half a million clones; roughly 80% were seen once. The CDR3 loop spans 18 amino acids. Germline CDR1 is LGHNA and CDR2 is YNFKEQ. Between the trimmed V and J ends, which lost 0 bases and 0 bases, there was a span of 18 bases. The TCR originated in a woman between 40 and 50 years old in good health. Some clones in this sample may be carry-over from other donors' samples. The rearrangement joins TRBV4-2 to TRBJ2-7; D is perhaps TRBD1 (7 bases). The sample was PBMCs. The CDR3 protein is CASSQDRQGDSISYEQYF. In DNA, the CDR3 is TGTGCCAGCAGCCAAGATCGTCAGGGGGACTCCATCTCCTACGAGCAGTACTTC.